This T cell receptor beta chain stems from a study of T cells in localized non-small cell lung cancer. Study-level results: Longer overall survival was seen with higher T cell density measured in blood.

As to this clone: The antigen is not known.

There are 11 residues in the CDR3. Germline assignment: CDR1 DFQATT and CDR2 SNEGSKA (reference sequence). Trimming took 6 bases from V and 5 from J, leaving 10 bases between them. Produced via immunoSEQ multiplex PCR; TCRdb's table is partial and in-frame only. Of around 25,000 clones in the sample, 80% to 90% were seen once. The chain combines TRBV20-1 with TRBJ2-5; possible D gene TRBD2, 6 bases. The sample was peripheral blood, taken before any cancer treatment. The clonotype originates from a woman aged 35 to 70 with stage I lung adenocarcinoma. CDR3 in DNA: TGCAGTGCCAATCGGGGGGAGACCCAGTACTTC. This codes for CSANRGETQYF.